This is a list of T cell receptor beta chains from one sample in a study of T-cell memory formation after mild COVID-19. TCRdb analysed the 5' RACE reads with MiXCR anew, one entry per CDR3 protein. The sample lists more than 120,000 distinct CDR3 sequences; 6% were seen once. The sequenced material came from PBMCs or a T cell subset sorted from them (not recorded which). The receptors were sampled from an adult woman who had mild COVID-19 (a few samples of this study predate the infection). Cell type and time point are not known. Both conserved end residues are part of each CDR3. A D gene is named only where the DNA matches it firmly. The listing skips clone size in some rows; elsewhere it reads once, few, many or a size class.

CDR3 protein: CASAPRFGQETQYF
CDR3 DNA: TGTGCTAGTGCCCCGCGGTTTGGCCAAGAGACCCAGTACTTC
J gene: TRBJ2-5
clone size: few
D gene: NA
V gene: TRBV12-5
CDR3 length: 14

CDR3 protein: CASSLVPTAAYEQYF
CDR3 DNA: TGTGCCAGCAGTTTAGTCCCGACTGCAGCCTACGAGCAGTACTTC
J gene: TRBJ2-7
clone size: few
D gene: NA
V gene: TRBV12-3/TRBV12-4
CDR3 length: 15

CDR3 protein: CASSVPGLASGNEQFF
CDR3 DNA: TGTGCCAGCAGCGTACCCGGACTAGCATCAGGCAATGAGCAGTTCTTC
J gene: TRBJ2-1
clone size: NA
D gene: TRBD2
V gene: TRBV9
CDR3 length: 16

CDR3 protein: CASSLKTLEAFF
CDR3 DNA: TGTGCCAGCAGTCTCAAGACCCTTGAAGCTTTCTTT
J gene: TRBJ1-1
clone size: few
D gene: NA
V gene: TRBV2
CDR3 length: 12

CDR3 protein: CASSSAHSTQYF
CDR3 DNA: TGTGCCAGCAGCTCAGCCCATTCTACGCAGTATTTT
J gene: TRBJ2-3
clone size: NA
D gene: NA
V gene: TRBV11-2
CDR3 length: 12

CDR3 protein: CASSTRGGTGNTGELFF
CDR3 DNA: TGTGCCAGTAGTACCCGCGGGGGGACAGGAAACACCGGGGAGCTGTTTTTT
J gene: TRBJ2-2
clone size: NA
D gene: NA
V gene: TRBV19
CDR3 length: 17

CDR3 protein: CASSYGASGRLETQYF
CDR3 DNA: TGTGCCAGCAGTTACGGAGCTAGCGGGAGGCTGGAGACCCAGTACTTC
J gene: TRBJ2-5
clone size: few
D gene: TRBD2
V gene: TRBV6-5
CDR3 length: 16

CDR3 protein: CASSFRGTGNNQPQHF
CDR3 DNA: TGTGCCAGCAGCTTTCGCGGGACAGGGAACAATCAGCCCCAGCATTTT
J gene: TRBJ1-5
clone size: few
D gene: TRBD1
V gene: TRBV5-6
CDR3 length: 16

CDR3 protein: CASNFRSKNTEAFF
CDR3 DNA: TGCGCCAGCAACTTCAGGTCAAAGAACACTGAAGCTTTCTTT
J gene: TRBJ1-1
clone size: NA
D gene: NA
V gene: TRBV5-1
CDR3 length: 14

CDR3 protein: CSARDTLVRYNEQFF
CDR3 DNA: TGCAGTGCTAGAGATACCTTAGTAAGGTACAATGAGCAGTTCTTC
J gene: TRBJ2-1
clone size: NA
D gene: NA
V gene: TRBV20-1
CDR3 length: 15

CDR3 protein: CATSLDGRETQYF
CDR3 DNA: TGTGCCACCAGTCTTGATGGGCGGGAGACCCAGTACTTC
J gene: TRBJ2-5
clone size: few
D gene: NA
V gene: TRBV15
CDR3 length: 13

CDR3 protein: CASSQDRAGSGYEQYF
CDR3 DNA: TGCGCCAGCAGCCAAGATAGGGCGGGATCAGGGTACGAGCAGTACTTC
J gene: TRBJ2-7
clone size: NA
D gene: NA
V gene: TRBV4-1
CDR3 length: 16

CDR3 protein: CSAGRGRGNEQFF
CDR3 DNA: TGCAGTGCAGGGAGGGGACGAGGGAATGAGCAGTTCTTC
J gene: TRBJ2-1
clone size: many
D gene: TRBD2
V gene: TRBV20-1
CDR3 length: 13

CDR3 protein: CASRASVNTEAFF
CDR3 DNA: TGTGCCAGCAGAGCCTCGGTGAACACTGAAGCTTTCTTT
J gene: TRBJ1-1
clone size: many
D gene: NA
V gene: TRBV12-3/TRBV12-4
CDR3 length: 13

CDR3 protein: CASSVGYTGELFF
CDR3 DNA: TGCGCCAGCAGCGTAGGATACACCGGGGAGCTGTTTTTT
J gene: TRBJ2-2
clone size: many
D gene: NA
V gene: TRBV5-1
CDR3 length: 13

CDR3 protein: CSAQGLGGSHRGNEQFF
CDR3 DNA: TGCAGTGCTCAGGGCCTGGGAGGATCCCATAGGGGCAATGAGCAGTTCTTC
J gene: TRBJ2-1
clone size: NA
D gene: NA
V gene: TRBV20-1
CDR3 length: 17

CDR3 protein: CASRARKETQYF
CDR3 DNA: TGTGCCAGCAGAGCCAGAAAAGAGACCCAGTACTTC
J gene: TRBJ2-5
clone size: few
D gene: NA
V gene: TRBV27
CDR3 length: 12

CDR3 protein: CASSPTGTGELFF
CDR3 DNA: TGTGCCAGCAGCCCGACGGGGACCGGGGAGCTGTTTTTT
J gene: TRBJ2-2
clone size: many
D gene: NA
V gene: TRBV9
CDR3 length: 13

CDR3 protein: CASSHGTSGSWSYEQYF
CDR3 DNA: TGCGCCAGCAGCCATGGGACTAGCGGGAGTTGGTCCTACGAGCAGTACTTC
J gene: TRBJ2-7
clone size: NA
D gene: TRBD2
V gene: TRBV4-1
CDR3 length: 17

CDR3 protein: CASSYSGQGSYNEQFF
CDR3 DNA: TGTGCCAGCAGTTACTCAGGACAGGGGTCCTACAATGAGCAGTTCTTC
J gene: TRBJ2-1
clone size: NA
D gene: TRBD1
V gene: TRBV6-6
CDR3 length: 16

CDR3 protein: CASSEWDEAFF
CDR3 DNA: TGTGCCAGCAGTGAATGGGATGAAGCTTTCTTT
J gene: TRBJ1-1
clone size: NA
D gene: NA
V gene: TRBV25-1
CDR3 length: 11

CDR3 protein: CASSLGSRGDNEQFF
CDR3 DNA: TGCGCCAGCAGCTTAGGTAGTCGGGGGGACAATGAGCAGTTCTTC
J gene: TRBJ2-1
clone size: few
D gene: TRBD2
V gene: TRBV5-1
CDR3 length: 15

CDR3 protein: CSGTLRDRVSTDTQYF
CDR3 DNA: TGCAGCGGAACCTTACGGGACAGGGTTTCCACAGATACGCAGTATTTT
J gene: TRBJ2-3
clone size: many
D gene: TRBD1
V gene: TRBV29-1
CDR3 length: 16

CDR3 protein: CASSQDLSGFSEQFF
CDR3 DNA: TGTGCCAGCAGCCAAGATCTCAGTGGGTTCAGTGAGCAGTTCTTC
J gene: TRBJ2-1
clone size: many
D gene: NA
V gene: TRBV3-1
CDR3 length: 15

CDR3 protein: CASSTSTTTGTDTQYF
CDR3 DNA: TGTGCCAGCAGCACAAGTACCACCACAGGGACAGATACGCAGTATTTT
J gene: TRBJ2-3
clone size: few
D gene: NA
V gene: TRBV5-8
CDR3 length: 16

CDR3 protein: CASSWDSFRGTIYF
CDR3 DNA: TGTGCCAGCAGCTGGGACTCCTTTCGAGGCACCATATATTTT
J gene: TRBJ1-3
clone size: NA
D gene: NA
V gene: TRBV12-3/TRBV12-4
CDR3 length: 14

CDR3 protein: CASSPQTGGFYGYTF
CDR3 DNA: TGTGCCAGCAGTCCTCAGACAGGGGGTTTCTATGGCTACACCTTC
J gene: TRBJ1-2
clone size: NA
D gene: TRBD1
V gene: TRBV12-3/TRBV12-4
CDR3 length: 15

CDR3 protein: CASSPGQGAVTDTQYF
CDR3 DNA: TGTGCCAGCAGCCCGGGACAGGGGGCCGTCACAGATACGCAGTATTTT
J gene: TRBJ2-3
clone size: many
D gene: TRBD1
V gene: TRBV7-9
CDR3 length: 16

CDR3 protein: CASSPSPGQSGNTIYF
CDR3 DNA: TGTGCCAGCTCACCATCCCCGGGTCAGTCTGGAAACACCATATATTTT
J gene: TRBJ1-3
clone size: few
D gene: NA
V gene: TRBV18
CDR3 length: 16